This T cell receptor beta chain emerged from a study of regulatory T cells in long-lasting Graves disease. Arm-PCR with iRepertoire HTBI primers amplified the CDR3 regions for these TCR beta libraries. MiXCR was run by TCRdb on the multiplex PCR reads, yielding one entry per CDR3 protein. Here the sample spans about 440,000 distinct CDR3 sequences, about a sixth being singletons. Findings of the study overall: Persistent disease favored TRBV28, TRBJ1-2 and TRBJ2-5.

This clonotype was recorded at least ten times. Its antigen remains unknown. Per the germline V gene, CDR1 is PRHDT and CDR2 is FYEKMQ (reference sequence). V lost 3 bases to trimming and J lost 4 bases, with 6 bases between them. The CDR3 has 12 amino acids. Time point given: newly diagnosed GD, antithyroid drugs for less than 3 months. Researchers made the TCR library from RNA that was extracted from PBMCs. In addition, the sample was reused for a study of T cells in Graves' hyperthyroidism and ophthalmopathy. That work states: Investigators excluded patients with uncontrolled infection, other autoimmune disease, pregnancy or lactation. First-round RT-PCR of the TCR CDR3 relied on the HTBI primer set. Ophthalmopathy, which appeared later, was predicted by the model a median around 6 months before onset.

Specimen: peripheral blood mononuclear cells (PBMCs), collected at new diagnosis, from a patient treated with antithyroid drugs. The source of this sequence is a woman aged 25 to 45 with Graves disease. The chain carries TRBV13 and TRBJ1-2; D unclear. The CDR3 nucleotides are TGTGCCAGCAGCTTCAAGGGCTATGGCTACACCTTC. It specifies CASSFKGYGYTF.